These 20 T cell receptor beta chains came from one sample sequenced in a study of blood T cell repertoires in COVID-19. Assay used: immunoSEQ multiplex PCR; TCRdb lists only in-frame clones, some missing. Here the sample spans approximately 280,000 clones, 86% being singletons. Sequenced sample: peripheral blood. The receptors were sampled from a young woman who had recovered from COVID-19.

As DNA, the CDR3 is TGTGCCAGCAGCTTAGCCGGGACAAGCACTGAAGCTTTCTTT. Translating gives CASSLAGTSTEAFF. The V gene is TRBV11-2, the J gene TRBJ1-1; D may be TRBD1 (6 bases). This CDR3 region has 14 residues. Germline assignment: CDR1 SGHAT and CDR2 FQNNGV. Trimming cost V 1 base and J 4 bases, with 10 bases left between them.

CDR3 amino acids: CASSSQGAPGNTIYF. DNA for the CDR3: TGTGCCAGCAGTTCACAGGGGGCGCCTGGAAACACCATATATTTT. The chain employs TRBV28 and TRBJ1-3, with TRBD1 matching 9 bases. V lost 4 bases to trimming and J lost 2 bases; unmatched junction nucleotides: 3. The CDR3 is made up of 15 amino acids. In germline, CDR1 is MDHEN, CDR2 SYDVKM.

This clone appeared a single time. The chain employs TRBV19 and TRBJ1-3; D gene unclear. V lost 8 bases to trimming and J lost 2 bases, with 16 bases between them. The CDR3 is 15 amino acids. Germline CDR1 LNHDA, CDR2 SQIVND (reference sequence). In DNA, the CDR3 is TGTGCCAGTTCCGCGCCTGGAGTGACTGGAAACACCATATATTTT. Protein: CASSAPGVTGNTIYF. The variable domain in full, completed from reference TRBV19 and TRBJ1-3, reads DGGITQSPKYLFRKEGQNVTLSCEQNLNHDAMYWYRQDPGQGLRLIYYSQIVNDFQKGDIAEGYSVSREKKESFPLTVTSAQKNPTAFYLCASSAPGVTGNTIYFGEGSWLTVV.

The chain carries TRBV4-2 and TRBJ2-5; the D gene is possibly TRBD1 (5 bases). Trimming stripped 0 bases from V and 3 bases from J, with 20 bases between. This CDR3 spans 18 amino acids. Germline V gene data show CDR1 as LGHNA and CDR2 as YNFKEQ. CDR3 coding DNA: TGTGCCAGCAGCCAAGAAGGGGCTGGAAATCTACCAGAAGAGACCCAGTACTTC. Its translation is CASSQEGAGNLPEETQYF.

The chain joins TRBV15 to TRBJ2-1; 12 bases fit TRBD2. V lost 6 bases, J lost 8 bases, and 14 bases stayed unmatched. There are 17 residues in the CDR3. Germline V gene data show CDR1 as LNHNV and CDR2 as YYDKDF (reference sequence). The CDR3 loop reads CATRRGLAGNPSDEQFF. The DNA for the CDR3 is TGTGCCACCAGAAGGGGACTAGCGGGCAACCCCTCGGATGAGCAGTTCTTC.

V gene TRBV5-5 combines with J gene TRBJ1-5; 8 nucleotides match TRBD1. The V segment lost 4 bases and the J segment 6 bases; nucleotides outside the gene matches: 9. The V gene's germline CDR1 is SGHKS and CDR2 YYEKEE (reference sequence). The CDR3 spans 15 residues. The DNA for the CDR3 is TGTGCCAGCAGCGCCCCAGGGGGCCCAAGTCAGCCCCAGCATTTT. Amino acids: CASSAPGGPSQPQHF.

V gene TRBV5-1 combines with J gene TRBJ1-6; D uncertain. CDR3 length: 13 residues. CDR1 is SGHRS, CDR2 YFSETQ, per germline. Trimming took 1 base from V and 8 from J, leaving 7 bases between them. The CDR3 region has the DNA TGCGCCAGCAGCTTGCGTGCGGATTCACCCCTCCACTTT. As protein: CASSLRADSPLHF.

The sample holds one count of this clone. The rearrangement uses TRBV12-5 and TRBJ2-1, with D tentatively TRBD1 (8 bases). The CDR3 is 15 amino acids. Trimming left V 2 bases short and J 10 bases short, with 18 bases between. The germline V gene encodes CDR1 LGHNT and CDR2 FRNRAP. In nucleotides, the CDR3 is TGTGCTAGTGGTTTGCCAACAGGGGGGGCGGAGGAGCAGTTCTTC. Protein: CASGLPTGGAEEQFF.

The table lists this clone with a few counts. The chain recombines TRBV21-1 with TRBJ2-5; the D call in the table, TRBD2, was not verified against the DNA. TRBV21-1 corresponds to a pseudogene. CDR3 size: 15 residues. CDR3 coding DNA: TGTGCCAGCAGCAAAAACGTGTGCGCCGGGGAGACCCAGTACTTC. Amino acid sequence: CASSKNVCAGETQYF.

In DNA form, the CDR3 reads TGTGCCAGTAGTAGCGGGACAGGGCACCAAGCTTTCTTT. Residues: CASSSGTGHQAFF. This chain uses TRBV19 with TRBJ1-1, with 9 bases lining up with TRBD1. V was pared by 4 bases and J by 9 bases, with 6 bases of the junction left unmatched. The CDR3 spans 13 residues. The germline CDR1 and CDR2 sequences are LNHDA and SQIVND (reference sequence). Looking up the rest from reference TRBV19 and TRBJ1-1 gives the full variable domain: DGGITQSPKYLFRKEGQNVTLSCEQNLNHDAMYWYRQDPGQGLRLIYYSQIVNDFQKGDIAEGYSVSREKKESFPLTVTSAQKNPTAFYLCASSSGTGHQAFFGQGTRLTVV.

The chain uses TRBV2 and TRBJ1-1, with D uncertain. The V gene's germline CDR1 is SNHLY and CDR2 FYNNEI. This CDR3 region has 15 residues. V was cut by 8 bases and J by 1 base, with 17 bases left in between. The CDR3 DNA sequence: TGTGCCAGCGAAATGGGCCGGGGAGCGAACACTGAAGCTTTCTTT. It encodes CASEMGRGANTEAFF.

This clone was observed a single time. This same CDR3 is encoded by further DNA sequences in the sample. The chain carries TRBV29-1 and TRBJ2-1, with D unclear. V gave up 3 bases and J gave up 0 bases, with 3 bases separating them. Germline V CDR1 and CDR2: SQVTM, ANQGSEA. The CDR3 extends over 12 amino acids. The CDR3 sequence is CSVDYSYNEQFF. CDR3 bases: TGCAGCGTTGACTACTCCTACAATGAGCAGTTCTTC.

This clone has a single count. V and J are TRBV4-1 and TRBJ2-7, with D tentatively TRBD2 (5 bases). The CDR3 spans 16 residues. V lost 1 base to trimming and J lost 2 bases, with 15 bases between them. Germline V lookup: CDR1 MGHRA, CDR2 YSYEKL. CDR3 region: CASSQGISGFTYEQYF. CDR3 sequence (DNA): TGCGCCAGCAGCCAAGGTATATCGGGGTTCACCTACGAGCAGTACTTC.

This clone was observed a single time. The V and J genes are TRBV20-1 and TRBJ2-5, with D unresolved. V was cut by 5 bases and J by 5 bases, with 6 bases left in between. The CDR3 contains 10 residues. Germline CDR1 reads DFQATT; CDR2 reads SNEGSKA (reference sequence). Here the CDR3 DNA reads TGCAGTGCTTTTGAGGAGACCCAGTACTTC. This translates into CSAFEETQYF.

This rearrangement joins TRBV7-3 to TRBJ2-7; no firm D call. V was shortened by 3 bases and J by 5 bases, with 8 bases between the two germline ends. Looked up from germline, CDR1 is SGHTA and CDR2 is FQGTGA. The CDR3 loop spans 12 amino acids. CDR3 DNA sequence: TGTGCCAGCAGCTTCGAGGTGCACGAGCAGTACTTC. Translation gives CASSFEVHEQYF. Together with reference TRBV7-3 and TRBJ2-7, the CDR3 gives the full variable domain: GAGVSQTPSNKVTEKGKYVELRCDPISGHTALYWYRQSLGQGPEFLIYFQGTGAADDSGLPNDRFFAVRPEGSVSTLKIQRTERGDSAVYLCASSFEVHEQYFGPGTRLTVT.

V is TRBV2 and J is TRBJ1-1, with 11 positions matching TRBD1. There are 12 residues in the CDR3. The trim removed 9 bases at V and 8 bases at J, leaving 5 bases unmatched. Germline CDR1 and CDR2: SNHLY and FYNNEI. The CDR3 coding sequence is TGTGCCAGAAGGACAGGGGGCGAGGAAGCTTTCTTT. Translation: CARRTGGEEAFF.

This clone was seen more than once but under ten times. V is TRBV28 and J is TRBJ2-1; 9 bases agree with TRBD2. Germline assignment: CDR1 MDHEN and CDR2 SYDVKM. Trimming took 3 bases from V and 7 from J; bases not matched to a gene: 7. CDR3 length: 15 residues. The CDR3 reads CASSLGTSYQNEQFF. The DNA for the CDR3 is TGTGCCAGCAGTTTGGGGACTAGCTACCAGAATGAGCAGTTCTTC.

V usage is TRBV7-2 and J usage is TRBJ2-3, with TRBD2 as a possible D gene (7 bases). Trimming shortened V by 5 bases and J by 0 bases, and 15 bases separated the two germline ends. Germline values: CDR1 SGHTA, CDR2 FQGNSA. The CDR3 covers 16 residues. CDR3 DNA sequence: TGTGCCAGCAGCCCCCTGGGGGGGGCTAGCACAGATACGCAGTATTTT. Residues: CASSPLGGASTDTQYF.

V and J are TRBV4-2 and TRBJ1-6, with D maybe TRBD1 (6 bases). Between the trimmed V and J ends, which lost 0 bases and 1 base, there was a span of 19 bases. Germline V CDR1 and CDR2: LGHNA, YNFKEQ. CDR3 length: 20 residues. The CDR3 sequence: CASSQELRAQGRSYNSPLHF. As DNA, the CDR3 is TGTGCCAGCAGCCAAGAACTGCGGGCGCAGGGGAGATCCTATAATTCACCCCTCCACTTT.

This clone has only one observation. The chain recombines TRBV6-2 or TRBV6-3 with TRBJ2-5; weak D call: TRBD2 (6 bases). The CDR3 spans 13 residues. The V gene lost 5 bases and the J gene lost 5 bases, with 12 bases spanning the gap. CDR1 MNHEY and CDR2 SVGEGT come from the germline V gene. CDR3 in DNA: TGTGCCAGCAGTCCCCGGCTAGCGGAGACCCAGTACTTC. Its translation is CASSPRLAETQYF.